A selection of T cell receptor beta chains follows, all from one sample in a study of cytomegalovirus exposure and HLA in healthy donors. TCRdb's table, derived via immunoSEQ multiplex PCR, lists solely in-frame clones and lacks some. The sample yields about 160,000 clones, about 80% seen once. The sequenced sample consisted of PBMCs. These TCRs come from a young man in good health and CMV-seropositive. The CDR3 runs from the conserved cysteine through the conserved F or W. The order of the fields is V gene, clone size, D gene, J gene, CDR3 protein, CDR3 DNA. A D gene is named only where the DNA matches it firmly. Clone sizes are given selectively: once, few, many, or a class where the clone is expanded.

TRBV6-5,-,-,TRBJ2-7,CASSPSSYEQYF,TGTGCCAGCAGTCCAAGTAGCTACGAGCAGTACTTC
TRBV19,-,-,TRBJ2-2,CASSIRVRTGELFF,TGTGCCAGTAGTATCAGGGTTCGCACCGGGGAGCTGTTTTTT
TRBV19,-,-,TRBJ1-5,CASTAGGTQHF,TGTGCCAGTACCGCAGGCGGGACTCAGCATTTT
TRBV27,-,TRBD2,TRBJ2-2,CASSGGGYTGELFF,TGTGCCAGCAGTGGGGGAGGGTACACCGGGGAGCTGTTTTTT
TRBV5-1,-,-,TRBJ2-1,CASSLSDEQFF,TGCGCCAGCAGCTTGTCCGATGAGCAGTTCTTC
TRBV4-1,-,-,TRBJ1-1,CASSQDQGRRNTEAFF,TGCGCCAGCAGCCAAGATCAGGGCAGAAGAAACACTGAAGCTTTCTTT
TRBV27,-,-,TRBJ2-7,CASTQGGEQYF,TGTGCCAGCACCCAAGGCGGGGAGCAGTACTTC
TRBV4-1,-,-,TRBJ2-7,CASIQTVGGFYEQYF,TGCGCCAGCATCCAGACAGTGGGGGGATTCTACGAGCAGTACTTC
TRBV5-1,-,TRBD1,TRBJ1-1,CASSLLGQGEAFF,TGCGCCAGCAGCTTATTAGGACAGGGTGAAGCTTTCTTT
TRBV28,once,-,TRBJ1-2,CASSLLELNYGYTF,TGTGCCAGCAGTTTACTCGAACTAAACTATGGCTACACCTTC
TRBV11-1,-,TRBD2,TRBJ2-5,CASSLEGLGEETQYF,TGTGCCAGCAGCTTAGAAGGACTAGGCGAAGAGACCCAGTACTTC
TRBV5-4,-,-,TRBJ1-3,CASSQGQDLSGNTIYF,TGTGCCAGCAGCCAGGGGCAGGACCTCTCTGGAAACACCATATATTTT
TRBV7-2,-,-,TRBJ1-1,CASSFRTMNTEAFF,TGTGCCAGCAGCTTCAGAACCATGAACACTGAAGCTTTCTTT
TRBV4-1,once,-,TRBJ1-6,CASSQVYQGSNSPLHF,TGCGCCAGCAGCCAAGTTTATCAGGGAAGTAATTCACCCCTCCACTTT
TRBV7-8,few,TRBD1,TRBJ2-7,CASSSHRDRVYEQYF,TGTGCCAGCAGCTCCCACCGGGACAGGGTCTACGAGCAGTACTTC
TRBV4-1,-,-,TRBJ1-1,CASSQGGITEAFF,TGCGCCAGCAGCCAAGGAGGGATTACTGAAGCTTTCTTT
TRBV7-9,-,-,TRBJ2-5,CASRPDEGLRRETQYF,TGTGCCAGCAGACCTGATGAGGGACTGCGAAGAGAGACCCAGTACTTC
TRBV4-1,once,-,TRBJ1-5,CASSAQVDQPQHF,TGCGCCAGCAGCGCCCAGGTGGATCAGCCCCAGCATTTT
TRBV5-4,-,-,TRBJ1-1,CASSFEGGSNTEAFF,TGTGCCAGCAGCTTTGAAGGGGGATCGAACACTGAAGCTTTCTTT
TRBV7-7,-,-,TRBJ2-5,CASSFQYQETQYF,TGTGCCAGCAGCTTCCAGTACCAAGAGACCCAGTACTTC
TRBV6-5,-,-,TRBJ2-1,CASSSVEGASYNEQFF,TGTGCCAGCAGTTCCGTGGAGGGGGCTTCCTACAATGAGCAGTTCTTC
TRBV5-6,-,TRBD1,TRBJ2-7,CASNRQGLPEQYF,TGTGCCAGCAACCGACAGGGTTTGCCCGAGCAGTACTTC